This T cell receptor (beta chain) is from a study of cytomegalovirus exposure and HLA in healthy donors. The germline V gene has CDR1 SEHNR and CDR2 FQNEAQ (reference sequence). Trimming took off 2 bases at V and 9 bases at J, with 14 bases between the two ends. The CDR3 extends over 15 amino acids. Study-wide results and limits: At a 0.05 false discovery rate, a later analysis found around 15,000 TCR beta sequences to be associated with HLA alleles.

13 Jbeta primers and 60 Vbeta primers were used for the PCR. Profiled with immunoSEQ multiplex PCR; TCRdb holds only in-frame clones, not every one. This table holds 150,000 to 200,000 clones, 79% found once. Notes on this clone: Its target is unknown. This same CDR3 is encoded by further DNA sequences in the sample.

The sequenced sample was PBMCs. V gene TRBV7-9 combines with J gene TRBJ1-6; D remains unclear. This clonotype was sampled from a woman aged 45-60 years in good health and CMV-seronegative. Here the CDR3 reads CASSLTNSKSSPLHF. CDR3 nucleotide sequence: TGTGCCAGCAGCTTAACCAACTCGAAGTCTTCACCCCTCCACTTT.